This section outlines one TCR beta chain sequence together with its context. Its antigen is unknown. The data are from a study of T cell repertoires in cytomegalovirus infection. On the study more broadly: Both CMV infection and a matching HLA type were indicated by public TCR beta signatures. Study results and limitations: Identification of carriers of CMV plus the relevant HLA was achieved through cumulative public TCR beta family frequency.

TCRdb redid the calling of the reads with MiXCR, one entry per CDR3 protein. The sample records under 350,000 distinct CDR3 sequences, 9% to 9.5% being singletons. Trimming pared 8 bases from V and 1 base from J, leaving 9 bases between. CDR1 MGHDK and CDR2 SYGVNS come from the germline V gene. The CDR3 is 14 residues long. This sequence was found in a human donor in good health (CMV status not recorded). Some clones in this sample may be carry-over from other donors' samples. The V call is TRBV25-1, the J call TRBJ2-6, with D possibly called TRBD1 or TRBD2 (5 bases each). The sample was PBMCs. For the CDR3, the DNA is TGTGCCAGCCGAGAGGGGTCTGGGGCCAACGTCCTGACTTTC. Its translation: CASREGSGANVLTF.